This T cell receptor (beta chain) was documented in a study of T-cell memory formation after mild COVID-19. Study-level information: Across donors, TCR clusters were largely donor specific.

V lost 5 bases and J lost 4; bases outside the gene matches: 6. This CDR3 region has 15 residues. Each CDR3 protein is one row after TCRdb ran MiXCR on the 5' RACE reads. The sample comprises about 360,000 distinct CDR3 sequences, 13% to 15% of which are singletons, and around a fifth rests with the top ten. The sample comprised PBMCs or a T cell subset sorted from them (not recorded which). The V call is TRBV12-3 or TRBV12-4, the J call TRBJ2-5; 11 bases are a match to TRBD1. This TCR was sampled from a man younger than 35 who had mild COVID-19 (a few samples of this study predate the infection). Cell type and time point are not known. CDR3 residues: CASSLGQGARETQYF. The CDR3 region has the DNA TGTGCCAGCAGTCTAGGACAGGGGGCTAGAGAGACCCAGTACTTC.